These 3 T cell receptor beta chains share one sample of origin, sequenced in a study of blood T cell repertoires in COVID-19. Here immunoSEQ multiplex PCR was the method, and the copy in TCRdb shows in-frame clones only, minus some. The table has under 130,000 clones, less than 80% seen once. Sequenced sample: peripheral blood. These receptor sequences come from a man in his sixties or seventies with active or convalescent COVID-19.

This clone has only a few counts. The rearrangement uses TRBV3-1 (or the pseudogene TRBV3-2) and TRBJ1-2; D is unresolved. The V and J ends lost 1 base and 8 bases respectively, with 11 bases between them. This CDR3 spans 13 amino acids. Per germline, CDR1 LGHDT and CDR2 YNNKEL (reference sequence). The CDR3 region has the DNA TGTGCCAGCAGCCAAGCGGACTCGAGGGGCTACACCTTC. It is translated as CASSQADSRGYTF.

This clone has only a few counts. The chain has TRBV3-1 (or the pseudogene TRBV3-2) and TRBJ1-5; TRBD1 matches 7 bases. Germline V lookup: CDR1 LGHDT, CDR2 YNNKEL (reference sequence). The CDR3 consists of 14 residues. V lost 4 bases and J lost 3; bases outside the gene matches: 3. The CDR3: CASSLGTANQPQHF. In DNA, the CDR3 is TGTGCCAGCAGCCTCGGGACAGCCAATCAGCCCCAGCATTTT.

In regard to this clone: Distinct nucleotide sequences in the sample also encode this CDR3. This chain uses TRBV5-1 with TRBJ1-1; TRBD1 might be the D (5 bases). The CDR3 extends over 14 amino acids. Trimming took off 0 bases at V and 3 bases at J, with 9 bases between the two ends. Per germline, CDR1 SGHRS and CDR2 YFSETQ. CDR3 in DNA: TGCGCCAGCAGCTTGGCTGGGGCGGACACTGAAGCTTTCTTT. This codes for CASSLAGADTEAFF.